The source of this TCR beta chain is a study of blood T cell repertoires in COVID-19 (TCRdb year 2020). Some background on the complete study: Collaborator samples came from the United States, Italy and Spain and covered acute and convalescent phases of COVID-19. The material from the prospective study consisted of cDNA or gDNA derived from T cells, B-cell-depleted T cells, or PBMCs. The dataset comprised deeply sampled blood TCRbeta repertoires from subjects exposed to, actively infected with, or recovered from COVID-19. The repertoires were made available in a free public database intended to serve as a resource for research on the immune response to SARS-CoV-2. Samples were obtained from the ongoing ImmuneRACE study (first 160 participants) and from about 1,300 subjects provided by 6 global collaborators. The sample metadata nearly always contained a de-identified subject ID, COVID-19 status, age in years and sex. HLA class I and class II types, where available, came from metadata supplied by the sample provider rather than from assay-based typing.

At one collaborating source in Seattle, patients were enrolled during active infection and were followed longitudinally through the course of disease. Each collaborating institution followed its own protocols to collect whole blood in K2EDTA tubes. For TCRbeta analysis, collaborator samples were shipped as frozen whole blood, as isolated PBMCs, or as DNA extracted from either sample type. V is cut back by 3 bases and J by 2 bases, with 5 bases in the junction unmatched. The CDR3 starts with the cysteine, ends with the phenylalanine, and has 16 residues. Just the 48-base CDR3 DNA is kept, in frame starting at base 1. CDR1 and CDR2, per the germline V gene, are SGHVS and FNYEAQ. The immunoSEQ Assay, a bias-controlled multiplex PCR, was used to amplify TCRbeta CDR3 regions from genomic DNA. As for how the authors treated the data: Nucleated cell counts per sample were estimated from amplification of reference gene primers within the assay. To quantify the absolute abundance of each unique TCRbeta CDR3 rearrangement, sequence reads were collapsed and filtered. For each sample, productive Simpson clonality was calculated as the square root of Simpson's diversity index across productive rearrangements. TCRdb obtained this table from immuneACCESS and retained in-frame rearrangements with V and J assigned. These tables miss some clones; where compared with another copy, unresolved V genes account for less than half of the shortfall, and the remainder is unexplained. That table gives V, J and clone size, and the DNA gave D and trimming. Recorded for this sample are some 120,000 clones; about four fifths of them occurred a single time. Of the sample, approximately 18% is held by the ten largest clones.

With regard to this clone: The antigen it recognizes is unknown. One base away there is no much larger clone; base qualities are not given.

The research as a whole found: How much clinical and demographic metadata was included differed by source and by participant, and the metadata was provided uncurated.

This TCR came from a man aged 25 to 45 with COVID-19, enrolled during active disease. The rearranged segments are TRBV7-6 and TRBJ1-3; TRBD1 fits 9 bases in the junction. Sequenced input: peripheral blood. The DNA reads as follows: TGTGCCAGCAGCTTGGCTTGGACAGGGGCTGGAAACACCATATATTTT. Translated, this is CASSLAWTGAGNTIYF.